Given below is one T cell receptor (beta chain) in context. What antigen it recognizes has not been identified. Nothing much larger sits one base from this clone, and base qualities are not available. The data were taken from a study of technical replicates of blood from a few donors (dated by TCRdb to between 2016 and 2019). Library generation was performed with the immunoSEQ multiplex PCR assay. Imported from immuneACCESS, the table was reduced by TCRdb to in-frame sequences with V and J called. These copies leave out some clones; in studies compared against another copy, an unresolved V gene accounts for under half, and the cause of the remainder is not known. Present in this sample are about 81,000 clones, about 94% of which were seen just once. Around 0.37% of the sample is in the top ten clones. Ends trimmed: V by 10 bases, J by 6 bases; bases unmatched to a gene: 15. CDR1 and CDR2 were assigned from the germline V gene as SGDLS and YYNGEE. The CDR3 starts with the cysteine, ends with the phenylalanine, and has 15 residues. The DNA shown is the 45-base CDR3, in frame from base 1.

This receptor was identified in a human donor in good health. The sample comprised T cells isolated from PBMCs. The chain couples TRBV9 to TRBJ2-1; TRBD2 fits 8 bases in the junction. The nucleotides read TGTGCCGCCAGCAGGAGCGGGACTAGTGGCAATGAGCAGTTCTTC. Translated, this is CAASRSGTSGNEQFF.